This TCR beta chain emerged from a study of spatial heterogeneity in lung cancer. Background on the study: For the average unique TCR and UMI combination, more than eight occurrences appeared in raw reads.

Germline V gene sequence: CDR1 SGHDT, CDR2 YYEEEE. V shed 0 bases and J 5 bases; nucleotides not matched to a gene: 13. The CDR3 is 17 residues long. TCRdb passed the 5' RACE reads through MiXCR, listing each CDR3 protein once. Of about 85,000 distinct CDR3 sequences detected, approximately 20% appear once; the ten largest clones hold 5.5% to 7%. The time point: sample taken at primary tumor resection. Sequencing covered unsorted whole RNA taken from tumor, nontumor lung or frozen PBMC. The donor population consisted of approximately 70 patients with untreated, early-stage non-small cell lung cancer. This clonotype was sampled from a male donor with early-stage non-small cell lung cancer. Sequences were derived from PBMCs, sampled at surgery. This chain links TRBV5-6 with TRBJ1-2, with 7 bases that match TRBD1. The CDR3 nucleotides are TGTGCCAGCAGCTTGGGCCTAGCGGGGACAGTGGCTTATGGCTACACCTTC. Its protein product is CASSLGLAGTVAYGYTF.